One and the same sample provided the 2 T cell receptor beta chains below, sequenced in a study of OX40 agonist ivuxolimab in advanced cancers. Profiled with immunoSEQ multiplex PCR; TCRdb holds only in-frame clones, not every one. The table has 60,000 to 70,000 clones, more than 70% seen once. Here the sequenced sample was CD4+ or CD8+ T cells sorted from blood, taken in a trial of the OX40 agonist ivuxolimab. These receptor sequences come from an adult with an advanced solid tumor such as melanoma, head and neck, liver or kidney cancer.

The chain joins TRBV7-9 to TRBJ1-1; 7 positions match TRBD1. Unmatched junction bases numbered 7, after V lost 5 bases and J lost 10 bases. Germline V gene sequence: CDR1 SEHNR, CDR2 FQNEAQ (reference sequence). The CDR3 runs 12 residues. For the CDR3, the DNA is TGTGCCAGCAGCAAACGACAGGGCCCAGCTTTCTTT. Its protein product is CASSKRQGPAFF.

This chain joins TRBV29-1 and TRBJ2-1; 11 bases agree with TRBD2. CDR3 length equals 19 residues. V lost 7 bases, J lost 0 bases, and 17 bases stayed unmatched. Germline loops: CDR1 SQVTM, CDR2 ANQGSEA. The CDR3 spells CSAAIFYSGGGSSYNEQFF. CDR3 sequence (DNA): TGCAGCGCCGCAATTTTCTATAGCGGGGGGGGGAGCTCCTACAATGAGCAGTTCTTC.